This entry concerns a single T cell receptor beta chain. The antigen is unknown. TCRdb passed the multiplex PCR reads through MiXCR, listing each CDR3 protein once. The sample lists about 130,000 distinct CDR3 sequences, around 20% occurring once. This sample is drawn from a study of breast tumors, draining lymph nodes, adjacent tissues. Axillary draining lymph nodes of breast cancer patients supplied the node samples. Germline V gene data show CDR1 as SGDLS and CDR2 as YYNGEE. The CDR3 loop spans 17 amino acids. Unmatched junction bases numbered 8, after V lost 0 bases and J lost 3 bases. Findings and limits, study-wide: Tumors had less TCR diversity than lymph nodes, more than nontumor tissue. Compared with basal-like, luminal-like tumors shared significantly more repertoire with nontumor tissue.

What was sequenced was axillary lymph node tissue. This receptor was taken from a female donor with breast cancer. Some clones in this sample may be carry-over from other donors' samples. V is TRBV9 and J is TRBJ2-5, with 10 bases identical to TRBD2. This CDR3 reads CASSVEDGLAGEETQYF. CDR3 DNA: TGTGCCAGCAGCGTAGAAGATGGGCTAGCGGGAGAAGAGACCCAGTACTTC.